Listed below are T cell receptor beta chains from one sample, sequenced in a study of OX40 agonist ivuxolimab in advanced cancers. Repertoires were generated with immunoSEQ multiplex PCR, while TCRdb's copy carries only in-frame clones and drops some. The repertoire holds 80,000 or so clones, with around 81% as singletons. The sequencing used CD4+ or CD8+ T cells sorted from blood, collected in a trial of the OX40 agonist ivuxolimab. The source of these receptors is an adult with an advanced solid tumor such as melanoma, head and neck, liver or kidney cancer. Each CDR3 is given without its conserved first and last residue.

j_gene: TRBJ2-1
v_gene: TRBV6-6
CDR3aa: ASSYRGEVNEQF

j_gene: TRBJ1-3
v_gene: TRBV27
CDR3aa: ASSLARADGNTIY

j_gene: TRBJ2-3
v_gene: TRBV2
CDR3aa: ASSEAGDGGTDTQY

j_gene: TRBJ2-1
v_gene: TRBV18
CDR3aa: ASSLGTGGSNEQF

j_gene: TRBJ1-1
v_gene: TRBV29-1
CDR3aa: SVERGANTEAF

j_gene: TRBJ1-1
v_gene: TRBV30
CDR3aa: AWSDMRRGSTEAF

j_gene: TRBJ1-2
v_gene: TRBV28
CDR3aa: ASSLGTGAGYT

j_gene: TRBJ2-7
v_gene: TRBV5-4
CDR3aa: ASSSGTGYEQY

j_gene: TRBJ1-1
v_gene: TRBV5-1
CDR3aa: ASSSGVSTLNTEAF

j_gene: TRBJ2-7
v_gene: TRBV6-5
CDR3aa: ASTRGSSYEQY

j_gene: TRBJ1-3
v_gene: TRBV7-8
CDR3aa: ASSSARTYGDNGNTIY

j_gene: TRBJ2-7
v_gene: TRBV6-5
CDR3aa: ASREGQEIYEQY

j_gene: TRBJ2-1
v_gene: TRBV28
CDR3aa: ASSLSGTVGNEQF

j_gene: TRBJ1-5
v_gene: TRBV27
CDR3aa: ASSLKGPDSNQPQH

j_gene: TRBJ2-1
v_gene: TRBV10-3
CDR3aa: AIRDRVGYNEQF

j_gene: TRBJ1-5
v_gene: TRBV4-1
CDR3aa: ASSPRDLSNQPQH

j_gene: TRBJ2-1
v_gene: TRBV7-8
CDR3aa: ASSIQGSSYNEQF

j_gene: TRBJ2-7
v_gene: TRBV5-1
CDR3aa: ASSPTTDGFEQY

j_gene: TRBJ1-3
v_gene: TRBV13
CDR3aa: ASSSAGTGGNTIY